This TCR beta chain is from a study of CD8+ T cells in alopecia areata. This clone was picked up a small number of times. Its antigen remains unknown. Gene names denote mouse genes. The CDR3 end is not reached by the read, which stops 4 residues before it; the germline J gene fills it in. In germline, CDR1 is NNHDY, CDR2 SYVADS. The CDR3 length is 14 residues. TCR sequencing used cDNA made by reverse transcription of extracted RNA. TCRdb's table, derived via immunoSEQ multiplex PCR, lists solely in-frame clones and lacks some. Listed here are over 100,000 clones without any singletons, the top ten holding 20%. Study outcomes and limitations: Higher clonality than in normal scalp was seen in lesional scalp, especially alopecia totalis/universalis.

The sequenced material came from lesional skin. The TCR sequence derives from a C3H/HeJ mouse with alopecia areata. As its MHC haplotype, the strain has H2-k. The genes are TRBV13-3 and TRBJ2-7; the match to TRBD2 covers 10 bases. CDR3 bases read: TGTGCCAGCAGCTCGACTGGGGGGTGGTAT. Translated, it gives CASSSTGGWY. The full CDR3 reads CASSSTGGWYEQYF.